The clone carrying this T cell receptor beta chain was recorded many times. The sample originates from a study of metastatic and nonmetastatic thyroid tumors. TCRdb reprocessed the PCR reads via MiXCR. The repertoire consists of 30,000 to 40,000 clones, with roughly 20% occurring once and the leading ten covering around a fifth. Before thyroid surgery, none of the patients had received any treatment. The CDR3 has 16 amino acids. Germline loops: CDR1 DFQATT, CDR2 SNEGSKA (reference sequence). J lost 9 bases, V lost 2 bases, and 14 bases had no gene match. Specimen: blood. This clonotype originated in a female donor with papillary thyroid cancer or a benign thyroid nodule (not recorded which). Some clones in this sample may be carry-over from other donors' samples. The chain is built from TRBV20-1 and TRBJ2-1; 9 nucleotides align to TRBD1. CDR3 coding DNA: TGCAGTGCTAGACCCTTAAACAGGGGGCGGGGGAGTGAGCAGTTCTTC. It specifies CSARPLNRGRGSEQFF.